This record concerns one TCR beta chain sequence. Its antigen remains unknown. Germline V CDR1 and CDR2: LNHNV, YYDKDF (reference sequence). The CDR3 is 17 residues long. V lost 3 bases and J lost 7; bases outside the gene matches: 12. In TCRdb, the 5' RACE reads were re-called with MiXCR into one record per CDR3 protein. The table has 500,000 to 550,000 distinct CDR3 sequences, roughly 21% seen once. This record comes from a study of T-cell memory formation after mild COVID-19. Turning to the study itself: TCR clusters were mostly donor specific. Broader study findings: Those CD4+ clones that contracted were mainly in CM and EM (CD8+ ones in EMRA). Within pre-infection memory, some responding clones were found, suggesting cross-reactive memory joined. A second wave expanding day 15 to 37 was CD4+-biased; contracting clones were balanced.

The clonotype originates from an adult woman who had mild COVID-19 (a few samples of this study predate the infection). Cell type and time point are not known. Sequenced input: PBMCs or a T cell subset sorted from them (not recorded which). V gene TRBV15 combines with J gene TRBJ2-2, with 9 bases identical to TRBD1. The CDR3 reads CATSSERPGQGNGELFF. In DNA form, the CDR3 reads TGTGCCACCAGCAGCGAACGACCGGGACAGGGCAACGGGGAGCTGTTTTTT.